The 26 T cell receptor beta chains below were found in one sample sequenced in a study of T cells in women clearing cervical HPV infection. Generated by immunoSEQ multiplex PCR, the TCRdb table keeps only in-frame clones and is missing some. The listing records around 38,000 clones. The sample taken for sequencing was blood buffy coat. The source is a woman between 18 and 70 years old with a cervical HPV16 infection that either progressed to CIN3+ or cleared (not recorded which).

About this clone: The DNA ends 3 residues before the CDR3 does, and the rest of the CDR3 is filled in from the germline J gene. This chain connects TRBV20-1 to TRBJ1-1, with 11 nucleotides matching TRBD1. The CDR3 contains 17 residues. Germline V gene lookup returns CDR1 DFQATT and CDR2 SNEGSKA (reference sequence). V shed 1 base and J 0 bases; nucleotides not matched to a gene: 7. CDR3 region: CSARARDRGGVNTEAFF. CDR3 DNA (partial): TGCAGTGCTAGAGCCCGGGACAGGGGGGGGGTGAACACTGAA.

Concerning this clone: The observed sequence ends 3 residues before the CDR3 terminus, with the missing tail filled in from the germline J gene. The gene calls are TRBV7-6 and TRBJ1-2; maybe TRBD1 (6 bases). The CDR3 totals 13 residues. From germline, CDR1 is SGHVS and CDR2 FNYEAQ. Incomplete CDR3 DNA: TGTGCCAGCAGCTTACAGCAGGGGCAGGGC. Protein sequence: CASSLQQGQG. The entire CDR3 protein reads CASSLQQGQGYTF.

The CDR3 region is CASSDDRALEEAFF. The sequenced CDR3 bases are TGTGCCAGCAGTGACGACAGGGCCTTGGAGGAA. The V call is TRBV6-1, the J call TRBJ1-1, with 7 nucleotides matching TRBD1. The read gets to within 3 residues of the CDR3 end, and the germline J gene fills in the rest. CDR1 and CDR2 from the germline V gene are MNHNS and SASEGT. The length of the CDR3 is 14 residues.

With respect to this clone: The CDR3 end lies 3 residues beyond the end of the read and is filled in from the germline J gene. The V call is TRBV20-1, the J call TRBJ2-3, with 13 bases fitting TRBD2. Unmatched junction bases numbered 4, after V lost 0 bases and J lost 4 bases. Germline CDR1 reads DFQATT; CDR2 reads SNEGSKA (reference sequence). This CDR3 comprises 16 residues. The CDR3 DNA, read in part, is TGCAGTGCTAGAGAACTAACTAGCGGGGGGGCAGATACG. It is translated as CSARELTSGGADT. The full CDR3 sequence reads CSARELTSGGADTQYF.

To note about this clone: The sequenced fragment ends 3 residues before the CDR3 boundary, so the rest is inferred from the germline J gene. This rearrangement joins TRBV27 to TRBJ2-3; 10 nucleotides agree with TRBD2. CDR1 and CDR2 from the germline V gene are MNHEY and SMNVEV (reference sequence). Trimming cost V 5 bases and J 3 bases; bases outside gene matches: 8. The length of the CDR3 is 16 residues. This CDR3 is CASSPWTSGNTDTQYF. Incomplete CDR3 DNA: TGTGCCAGCAGTCCCTGGACTAGCGGCAATACAGATACG.

A remark on this clone: With the read ending 3 residues before the CDR3 end, the germline J gene is used to fill in that end. This chain links TRBV2 with TRBJ1-2; D remains ambiguous. Germline CDR1 SNHLY, CDR2 FYNNEI. This CDR3 is 13 amino acids long. The CDR3 DNA, read in part, is TGTGCCAGCAGTCGCCGACTGACTATCGGC. It codes for CASSRRLTIG. The whole CDR3 sequence is CASSRRLTIGYTF. Together with reference TRBV2 and TRBJ1-2, the CDR3 gives the full variable domain: EPEVTQTPSHQVTQMGQEVILRCVPISNHLYFYWYRQILGQKVEFLVSFYNNEISEKSEIFDDQFSVERPDGSNFTLKIRSTKLEDSAMYFCASSRRLTIGYTFGSGTRLTVV.

Notes on this clone: The read halts 3 residues ahead of the CDR3 end, with the missing end drawn from the germline J gene. The chain combines TRBV6-1 with TRBJ1-2, with 7 bases aligning to TRBD1. Trimming removed 3 bases from V and 2 bases from J; junction bases left unmatched: 3. This CDR3 has 14 amino acids. Looked up from germline, CDR1 is MNHNS and CDR2 is SASEGT. The CDR3 sequence: CASSERQGNYGYTF. Incomplete CDR3 DNA: TGTGCCAGCAGTGAGCGACAGGGAAACTATGGC.

In the case of this clone: The CDR3 end falls 3 residues outside the read, so it is completed with the germline J gene. The genes are TRBV6-1 and TRBJ1-2; D ambiguous. Germline V gene lookup returns CDR1 MNHNS and CDR2 SASEGT. The CDR3 totals 12 residues. The CDR3: CASSEVRSGYTF. CDR3 DNA (partial): TGTGCCAGCAGTGAAGTAAGGTCCGGC.

As to this clone: The read terminates 3 residues ahead of where the CDR3 ends, so the germline J gene completes it. The V and J genes are TRBV20-1 and TRBJ2-1; 11 nucleotides align to TRBD2. V was clipped by 6 bases and J by 4 bases; unmatched bases: 8. The CDR3 sequence is 15 residues long. In germline, CDR1 is DFQATT, CDR2 SNEGSKA (reference sequence). CDR3 DNA (partial): TGCAGTGCGTATCCTAGCGGGGGGCCTTACAATGAG. Translated, it gives CSAYPSGGPYNE. The CDR3 reads in full as CSAYPSGGPYNEQFF.

With regard to this clone: From the germline J gene comes the end of the CDR3, since the read stops 3 residues before it. This chain connects TRBV19 to TRBJ2-7; 9 positions agree with TRBD2. The CDR3 loop spans 14 amino acids. Germline assignment: CDR1 LNHDA and CDR2 SQIVND (reference sequence). V was clipped by 3 bases and J by 6 bases; unmatched bases: 6. The CDR3 protein is CASSISISGGEQYF. CDR3 DNA (partial): TGTGCCAGTAGTATCTCCATTAGCGGGGGCGAG.

As concerns this clone: The CDR3 is cut off 3 residues early in the read; its end comes from the germline J gene. The genes are TRBV10-3 and TRBJ2-5, with unresolved D. This CDR3 contains 14 residues. Germline lookup yields CDR1 ENHRY and CDR2 SYGVKD. V was shortened by 8 bases and J by 4 bases, with 17 bases between the two germline ends. Partial CDR3 DNA: TGTGCCATCCGTTACGACCAGACGGGAGAGACC. The encoded protein is CAIRYDQTGET. In full, the CDR3 is CAIRYDQTGETQYF.

A remark on this clone: The sequenced fragment ends 3 residues before the CDR3 boundary, so the rest is inferred from the germline J gene. The chain combines TRBV4-1 with TRBJ2-3; D not resolved. Looked up from germline, CDR1 is MGHRA and CDR2 is YSYEKL. The CDR3 totals 16 residues. V was cut by 3 bases and J by 0 bases, with 13 bases left in between. The CDR3 bases that were read are TGCGCCAGCAGCCACCCGACTCGGTCTAGCACAGATACG. Translating gives CASSHPTRSSTDT. The entire CDR3 reads CASSHPTRSSTDTQYF.

On this clone itself: The read is 3 residues too short to cover the CDR3 end, so that end is filled in from the germline J gene. This chain connects TRBV29-1 to TRBJ2-4; no clear D. Per the germline V gene, CDR1 is SQVTM and CDR2 is ANQGSEA. The CDR3 spans 14 residues. V lost 6 bases, J lost 0 bases, and 12 bases lay in between. CDR3 sequence reads: CSVGSPLAKNIQYF. CDR3 DNA (partial): TGCAGCGTAGGTAGCCCGCTAGCCAAAAACATT.

Notes on this clone: The read comes to an end 3 residues before the CDR3 does, leaving the germline J gene to fill in the end. The rearrangement links TRBV12-3 or TRBV12-4 to TRBJ2-6; 9 bases line up with TRBD1. The V gene end was trimmed by 5 bases and the J gene end by 1 base; junction bases not matched to a gene: 6. The CDR3 is 17 residues long. The CDR3 bases that were read are TGTGCCAGCAGTCCCGGGACAGGGCCTTCTGGGGCCAACGTC. Its translation is CASSPGTGPSGANV. In full, the CDR3 reads CASSPGTGPSGANVLTF.

Note on this clone: Coverage ceases 3 residues before the CDR3 finishes, and the germline J gene fills in the end. The chain carries TRBV5-1 and TRBJ2-3; D perhaps matches TRBD1 (6 bases). The CDR3 is made up of 14 amino acids. Trimming cost V 0 bases and J 4 bases, with 9 bases left between them. Germline-derived CDR1 and CDR2 are SGHRS and YFSETQ. CDR3 amino acids: CASSLGEGADTQYF. The CDR3 bases that were read are TGCGCCAGCAGCTTGGGAGAGGGGGCAGATACG.

About this clone itself: The read terminates 3 residues before the CDR3 end, so the remaining end is supplied by the germline J gene. The gene calls are TRBV19 and TRBJ2-4; 11 bases fit TRBD1. Germline V lookup: CDR1 LNHDA, CDR2 SQIVND (reference sequence). The CDR3 totals 16 residues. J gave up 8 bases and V 5 bases, and 11 bases lay outside the gene matches. The DNA read from the CDR3 is TGTGCCAGTAGTCTCAGCGACCGGGACAGGGGGGACATT. Protein sequence: CASSLSDRDRGDI. The CDR3 in its entirety is CASSLSDRDRGDIQYF.

The CDR3 sequence is CASSIGDEQFF. The DNA read from the CDR3 is TGTGCCAGTAGTATCGGGGATGAG. V usage is TRBV19 and J usage is TRBJ2-1; D is possibly TRBD2 (5 bases). The CDR3 end is not reached by the read, which stops 3 residues before it; the germline J gene fills it in. The CDR3 is 11 residues long. Trimming took off 3 bases at V and 8 bases at J, with 5 bases between the two ends. CDR1 is LNHDA, CDR2 SQIVND, per germline (reference sequence).

With respect to this clone: The CDR3 end lies 3 residues beyond the end of the read and is filled in from the germline J gene. The gene calls are TRBV28 and TRBJ2-3, with 12 bases that match TRBD2. The junction had 3 bases not matched to a gene; V was cut back by 5 bases and J by 0 bases. Germline V gene lookup returns CDR1 MDHEN and CDR2 SYDVKM. The CDR3 extends over 16 amino acids. The CDR3 DNA, read in part, is TGTGCCAGCAGTACGACTAGCGGGGGAAGCACAGATACG. This sequence encodes CASSTTSGGSTDT. The entire CDR3 is CASSTTSGGSTDTQYF.

Comment on this clone: The CDR3 end falls 3 residues outside the read, so it is completed with the germline J gene. The genes are TRBV5-4 and TRBJ2-1; 12 bases are shared with TRBD2. V trimming: 3 bases; J trimming: 6 bases; junction bases outside the gene matches: 4. Germline V gene data show CDR1 as SGHNT and CDR2 as YYREEE (reference sequence). This CDR3 has 15 amino acids. The CDR3 reads CASSSGLAGINEQFF. CDR3 bases read: TGTGCCAGCAGCTCGGGACTAGCGGGTATCAATGAG.

Concerning this clone itself: The observed sequence ends 3 residues before the CDR3 terminus, with the missing tail filled in from the germline J gene. The chain links TRBV11-2 to TRBJ2-1; 7 nucleotides match TRBD1. CDR1 and CDR2 from the germline V gene are SGHAT and FQNNGV. This CDR3 region has 15 residues. V lost 4 bases to trimming and J lost 8 bases; unmatched junction nucleotides: 11. Here the CDR3 reads CASSSGQTLRDEQFF. The covered CDR3 bases are TGTGCCAGCAGCTCGGGACAGACCCTGAGGGATGAG.

In regard to this clone: The sequence runs out 3 residues before the end of the CDR3; the remainder is reconstructed from the germline J gene. The gene calls are TRBV7-2 and TRBJ2-2, with TRBD1 matching over 8 bases. The germline gives CDR1 SGHTA, CDR2 FQGNSA. CDR3 length equals 15 residues. Trimming removed 5 bases from V and 5 bases from J; junction bases left unmatched: 7. CDR3 sequence reads: CASSPGQGRTGELFF. The sequenced CDR3 bases are TGTGCCAGCAGCCCTGGACAGGGAAGGACCGGGGAG. The full variable domain, completed using reference TRBV7-2 and TRBJ2-2, is GAGVSQSPSNKVTEKGKDVELRCDPISGHTALYWYRQSLGQGLEFLIYFQGNSAPDKSGLPSDRFSAERTGGSVSTLTIQRTQQEDSAVYLCASSPGQGRTGELFFGEGSRLTVL.

Details on this clone: The CDR3 end is not reached by the read, which stops 3 residues before it; the germline J gene fills it in. The chain has TRBV20-1 and TRBJ2-7; possibly TRBD1 for D (7 bases). With 8 bases removed from V and 5 bases from J, the gap between germline ends came to 16 bases. CDR3 length equals 12 residues. In germline, CDR1 is DFQATT, CDR2 SNEGSKA (reference sequence). CDR3 DNA (partial): TGCAGTTTGACACCCAGGGGGGACGAG. This gives the protein CSLTPRGDE. The CDR3 as a whole reads CSLTPRGDEQYF.

Note on this clone: The read ends 3 residues shy of where the CDR3 ends; the end is completed using the germline J gene. This chain links TRBV19 with TRBJ1-5; D is possibly TRBD1 (5 bases). The germline gives CDR1 LNHDA, CDR2 SQIVND (reference sequence). Trimming left V 7 bases short and J 5 bases short, with 9 bases between. The CDR3 totals 12 residues. CDR3 DNA (partial): TGTGCCAGTACCCAGGGTGATCAGCCC. It is translated as CASTQGDQP. The CDR3 reads in full as CASTQGDQPQHF.

As regards this clone: The read is 3 residues too short to cover the CDR3 end, so that end is filled in from the germline J gene. The chain has TRBV19 and TRBJ1-2; TRBD1 matches at 9 bases. The junction had 10 bases not matched to a gene; V was cut back by 7 bases and J by 4 bases. CDR3 length: 15 amino acids. Germline CDR1 and CDR2: LNHDA and SQIVND (reference sequence). CDR3 bases read: TGTGCCAGTATGTCTAACAGGGGGCTCGGCTATGGC. Protein product: CASMSNRGLGYG. The entire CDR3 reads CASMSNRGLGYGYTF.

On this clone: Read sequence stops 3 residues before the CDR3 end, and the germline J gene provides the missing end. The V call is TRBV7-6, the J call TRBJ2-3; tentative D call: TRBD2 (6 bases). V was trimmed by 1 base and J by 5 bases, leaving 10 bases between them. There are 14 residues in the CDR3. Germline-derived CDR1 and CDR2 are SGHVS and FNYEAQ. This chain's CDR3 is CASSLGGVVDTQYF. The CDR3 DNA, read in part, is TGTGCCAGCAGCTTAGGGGGGGTAGTAGATACG.

With respect to this clone: The read ends 3 residues early relative to the CDR3; the germline J gene fills the gap. The chain joins TRBV19 to TRBJ1-2; a possible D gene is TRBD1 (6 bases). Germline CDR1 is LNHDA and CDR2 is SQIVND (reference sequence). The CDR3 spans 16 residues. V was trimmed by 4 bases and J by 3 bases, leaving 18 bases between them. The CDR3 reads CASSTLRGGPHYGYTF. The covered CDR3 bases are TGTGCCAGTAGTACCCTCCGCGGGGGGCCTCACTATGGC.